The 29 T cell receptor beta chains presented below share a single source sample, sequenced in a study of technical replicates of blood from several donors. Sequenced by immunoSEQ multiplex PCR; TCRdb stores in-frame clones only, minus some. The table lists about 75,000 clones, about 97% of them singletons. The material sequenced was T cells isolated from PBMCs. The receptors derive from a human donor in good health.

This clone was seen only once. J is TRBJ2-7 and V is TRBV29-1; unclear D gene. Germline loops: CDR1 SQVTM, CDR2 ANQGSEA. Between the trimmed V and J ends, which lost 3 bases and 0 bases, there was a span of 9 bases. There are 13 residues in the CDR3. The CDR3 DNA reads TGCAGCGTTGAGGGCATGAGCTCCTACGAGCAGTACTTC. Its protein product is CSVEGMSSYEQYF.

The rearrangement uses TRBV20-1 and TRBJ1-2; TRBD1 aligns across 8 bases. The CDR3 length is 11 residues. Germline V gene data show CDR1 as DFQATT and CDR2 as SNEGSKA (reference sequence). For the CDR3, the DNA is TGCAGCTGCAGGGGGCGCCATGGCTACACCTTC. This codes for CSCRGRHGYTF.

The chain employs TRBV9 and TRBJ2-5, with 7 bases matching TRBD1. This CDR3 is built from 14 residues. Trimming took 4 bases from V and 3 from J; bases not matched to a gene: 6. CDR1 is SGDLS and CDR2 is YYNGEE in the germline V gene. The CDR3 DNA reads TGTGCCAGCAGCACCTGGGGACAGAAAGAGACCCAGTACTTC. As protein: CASSTWGQKETQYF.

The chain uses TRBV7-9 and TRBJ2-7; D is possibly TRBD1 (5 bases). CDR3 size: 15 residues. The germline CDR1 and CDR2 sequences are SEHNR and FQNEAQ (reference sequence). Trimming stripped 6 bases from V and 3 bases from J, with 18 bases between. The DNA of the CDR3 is TGTGCCAGCAGTAGTATATCAGGGCCGGACTACGAGCAGTACTTC. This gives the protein CASSSISGPDYEQYF.

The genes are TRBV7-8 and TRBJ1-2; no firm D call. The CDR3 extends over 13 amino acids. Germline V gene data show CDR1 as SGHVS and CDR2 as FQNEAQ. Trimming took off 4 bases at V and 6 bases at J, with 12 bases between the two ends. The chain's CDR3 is CASSSRVQNGYTF. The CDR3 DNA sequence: TGTGCCAGCAGCTCGAGAGTACAGAATGGCTACACCTTC.

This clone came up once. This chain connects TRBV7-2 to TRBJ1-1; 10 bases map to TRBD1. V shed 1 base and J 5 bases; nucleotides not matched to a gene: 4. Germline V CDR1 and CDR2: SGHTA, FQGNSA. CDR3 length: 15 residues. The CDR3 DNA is TGTGCCAGCAGCTTAGGAGGGACAGGGGATACTGAAGCTTTCTTT. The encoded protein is CASSLGGTGDTEAFF.

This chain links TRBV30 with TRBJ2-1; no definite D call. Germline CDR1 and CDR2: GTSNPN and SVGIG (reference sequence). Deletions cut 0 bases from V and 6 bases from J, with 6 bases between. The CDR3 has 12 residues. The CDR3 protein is CAWSVLGNEQFF. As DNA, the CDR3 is TGTGCCTGGAGTGTACTTGGCAATGAGCAGTTCTTC.

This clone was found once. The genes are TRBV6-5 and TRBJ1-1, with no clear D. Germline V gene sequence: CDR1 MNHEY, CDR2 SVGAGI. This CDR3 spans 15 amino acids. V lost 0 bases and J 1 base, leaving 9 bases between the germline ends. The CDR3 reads CASSYSPGPNTEAFF. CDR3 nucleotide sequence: TGTGCCAGCAGTTACTCTCCAGGCCCGAACACTGAAGCTTTCTTT.

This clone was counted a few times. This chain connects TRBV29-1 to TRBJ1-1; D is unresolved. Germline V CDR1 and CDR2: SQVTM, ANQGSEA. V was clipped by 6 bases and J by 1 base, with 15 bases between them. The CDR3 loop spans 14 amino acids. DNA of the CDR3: TGCAGCGTCTCCTCACTGATCCGGAACACTGAAGCTTTCTTT. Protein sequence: CSVSSLIRNTEAFF.

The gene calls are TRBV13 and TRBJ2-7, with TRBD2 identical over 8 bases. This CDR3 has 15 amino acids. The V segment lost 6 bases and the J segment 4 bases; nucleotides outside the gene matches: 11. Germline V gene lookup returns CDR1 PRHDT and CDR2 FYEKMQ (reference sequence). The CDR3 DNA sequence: TGTGCCAGCAGACCATCAGCGGGGGAGGGTTACGAGCAGTACTTC. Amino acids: CASRPSAGEGYEQYF.

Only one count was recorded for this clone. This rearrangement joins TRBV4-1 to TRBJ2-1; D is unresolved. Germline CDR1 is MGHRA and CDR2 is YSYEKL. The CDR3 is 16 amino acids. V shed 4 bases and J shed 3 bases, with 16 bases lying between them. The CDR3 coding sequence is TGCGCCAGCAGCCGAGCGACTGTTCCCCTCTACAATGAGCAGTTCTTC. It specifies CASSRATVPLYNEQFF.

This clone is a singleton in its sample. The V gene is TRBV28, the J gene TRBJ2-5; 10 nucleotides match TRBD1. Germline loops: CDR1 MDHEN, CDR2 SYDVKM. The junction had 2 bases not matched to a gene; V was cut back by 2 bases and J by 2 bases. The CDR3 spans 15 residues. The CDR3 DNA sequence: TGTGCCAGCAGTTTAGACAGGGGGCTGCAAGAGACCCAGTACTTC. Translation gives CASSLDRGLQETQYF.

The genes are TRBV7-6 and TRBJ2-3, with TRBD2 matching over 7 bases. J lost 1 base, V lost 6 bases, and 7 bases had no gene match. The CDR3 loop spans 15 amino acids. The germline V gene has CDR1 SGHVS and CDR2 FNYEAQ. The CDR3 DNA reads TGTGCCAGCAGGCCGGGGGGTTGGGGCACAGATACGCAGTATTTT. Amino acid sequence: CASRPGGWGTDTQYF.

The CDR3 region is CASSFRGRHNQPQHF. CDR3 nucleotide sequence: TGTGCCAGCAGCTTCCGGGGGAGGCACAATCAGCCCCAGCATTTT. This chain connects TRBV7-4 to TRBJ1-5; a weak D match, TRBD1 (5 bases). CDR1 and CDR2 (germline): SGHVT, SQSDAQ. The CDR3 has 15 amino acids. V shed 3 bases and J shed 3 bases, with 12 bases lying between them.

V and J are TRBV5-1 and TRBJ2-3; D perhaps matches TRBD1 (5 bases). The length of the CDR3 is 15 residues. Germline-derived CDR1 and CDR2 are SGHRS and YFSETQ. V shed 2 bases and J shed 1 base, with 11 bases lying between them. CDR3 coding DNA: TGCGCCAGCAGCTTAGGTGGGGCCGGCACAGATACGCAGTATTTT. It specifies CASSLGGAGTDTQYF.

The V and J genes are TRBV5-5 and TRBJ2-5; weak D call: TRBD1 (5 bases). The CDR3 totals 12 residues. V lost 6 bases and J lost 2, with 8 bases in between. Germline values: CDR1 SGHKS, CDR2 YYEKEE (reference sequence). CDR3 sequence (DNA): TGTGCCAGCAACCAGGGACAAGAGACCCAGTACTTC. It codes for CASNQGQETQYF.

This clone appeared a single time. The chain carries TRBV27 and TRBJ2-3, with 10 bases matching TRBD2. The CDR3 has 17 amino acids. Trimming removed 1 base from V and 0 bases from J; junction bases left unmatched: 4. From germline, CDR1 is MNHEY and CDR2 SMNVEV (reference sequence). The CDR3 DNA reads TGTGCCAGCAGTTTATACCTGACTAGCGGGAGCACAGATACGCAGTATTTT. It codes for CASSLYLTSGSTDTQYF.

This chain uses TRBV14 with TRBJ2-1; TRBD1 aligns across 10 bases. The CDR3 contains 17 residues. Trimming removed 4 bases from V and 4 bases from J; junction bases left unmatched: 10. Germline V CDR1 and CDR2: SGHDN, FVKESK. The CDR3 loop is CASSLLPGQGEYNEQFF. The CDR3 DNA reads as TGTGCCAGCAGCCTACTGCCCGGACAGGGGGAATACAATGAGCAGTTCTTC.

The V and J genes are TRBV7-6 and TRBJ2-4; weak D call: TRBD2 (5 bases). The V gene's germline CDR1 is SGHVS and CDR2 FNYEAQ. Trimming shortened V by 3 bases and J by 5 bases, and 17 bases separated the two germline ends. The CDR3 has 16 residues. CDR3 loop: CASSLRAQGGQNIQYF. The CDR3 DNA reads TGTGCCAGCAGCTTGAGGGCCCAAGGAGGTCAAAACATTCAGTACTTC. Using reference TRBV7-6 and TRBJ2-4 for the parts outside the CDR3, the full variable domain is GAGVSQSPRYKVTKRGQDVALRCDPISGHVSLYWYRQALGQGPEFLTYFNYEAQQDKSGLPNDRFSAERPEGSISTLTIQRTEQRDSAMYRCASSLRAQGGQNIQYFGAGTRLSVL.

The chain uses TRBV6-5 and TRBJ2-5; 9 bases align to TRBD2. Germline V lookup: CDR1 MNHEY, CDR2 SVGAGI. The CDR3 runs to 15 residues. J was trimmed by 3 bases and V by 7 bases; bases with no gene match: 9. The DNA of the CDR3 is TGTGCCAGCAAAGGGCCTAGCGGGACTAAAGAGACCCAGTACTTC. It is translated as CASKGPSGTKETQYF.

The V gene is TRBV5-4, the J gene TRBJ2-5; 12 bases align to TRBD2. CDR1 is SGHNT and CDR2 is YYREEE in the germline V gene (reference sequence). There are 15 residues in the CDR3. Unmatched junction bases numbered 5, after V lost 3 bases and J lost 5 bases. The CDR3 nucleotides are TGTGCCAGCAGCTCTCGACTAGCGGGAGTTGAGACCCAGTACTTC. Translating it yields CASSSRLAGVETQYF.

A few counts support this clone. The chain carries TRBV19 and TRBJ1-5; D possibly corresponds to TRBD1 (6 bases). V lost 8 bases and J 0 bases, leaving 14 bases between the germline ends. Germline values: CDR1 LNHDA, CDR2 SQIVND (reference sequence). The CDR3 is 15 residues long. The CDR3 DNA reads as TGTGCCAGTGATGAGGGGGGGGCTAGCAATCAGCCCCAGCATTTT. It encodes CASDEGGASNQPQHF.

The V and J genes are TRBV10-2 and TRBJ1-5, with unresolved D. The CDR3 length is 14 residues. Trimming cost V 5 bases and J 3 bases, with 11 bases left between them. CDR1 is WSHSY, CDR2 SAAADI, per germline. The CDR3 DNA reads TGCGCCAGCAGTAGCTATAGCCTCAATCAGCCCCAGCATTTT. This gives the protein CASSSYSLNQPQHF.

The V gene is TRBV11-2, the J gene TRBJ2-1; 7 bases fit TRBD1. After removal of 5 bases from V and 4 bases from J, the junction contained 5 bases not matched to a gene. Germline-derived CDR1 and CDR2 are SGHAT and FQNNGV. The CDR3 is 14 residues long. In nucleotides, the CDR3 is TGTGCCAGCAGCCTACCGGACAGGTACAATGAGCAGTTCTTC. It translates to CASSLPDRYNEQFF. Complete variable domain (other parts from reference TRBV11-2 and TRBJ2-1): EAGVAQSPRYKIIEKRQSVAFWCNPISGHATLYWYQQILGQGPKLLIQFQNNGVVDDSQLPKDRFSAERLKGVDSTLKIQPAKLEDSAVYLCASSLPDRYNEQFFGPGTRLTVL.

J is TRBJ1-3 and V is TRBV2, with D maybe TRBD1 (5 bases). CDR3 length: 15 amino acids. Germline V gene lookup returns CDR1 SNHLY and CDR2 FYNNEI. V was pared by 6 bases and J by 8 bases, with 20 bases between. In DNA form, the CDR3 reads TGTGCCAGCAGCGACCCGGACCGACGGGGGGACACCATATATTTT. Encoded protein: CASSDPDRRGDTIYF.

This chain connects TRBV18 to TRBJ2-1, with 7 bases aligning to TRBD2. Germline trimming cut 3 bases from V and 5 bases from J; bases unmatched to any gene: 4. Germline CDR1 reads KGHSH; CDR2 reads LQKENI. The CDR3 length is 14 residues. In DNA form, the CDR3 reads TGTGCCAGCTCACCGTGGGGGGGTGACAATGAGCAGTTCTTC. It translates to CASSPWGGDNEQFF.

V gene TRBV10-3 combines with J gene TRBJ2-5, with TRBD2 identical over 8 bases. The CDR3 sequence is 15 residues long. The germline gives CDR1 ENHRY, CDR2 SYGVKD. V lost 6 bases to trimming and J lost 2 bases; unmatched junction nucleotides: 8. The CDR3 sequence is CAISAAGGRQETQYF. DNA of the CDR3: TGTGCCATCAGCGCCGCGGGGGGTCGGCAAGAGACCCAGTACTTC.

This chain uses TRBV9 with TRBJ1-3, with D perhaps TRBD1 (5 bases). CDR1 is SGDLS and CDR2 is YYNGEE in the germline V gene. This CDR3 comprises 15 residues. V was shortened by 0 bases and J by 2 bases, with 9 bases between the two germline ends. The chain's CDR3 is CASSVDGGAGNTIYF. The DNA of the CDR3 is TGTGCCAGCAGCGTAGATGGGGGGGCTGGAAACACCATATATTTT.

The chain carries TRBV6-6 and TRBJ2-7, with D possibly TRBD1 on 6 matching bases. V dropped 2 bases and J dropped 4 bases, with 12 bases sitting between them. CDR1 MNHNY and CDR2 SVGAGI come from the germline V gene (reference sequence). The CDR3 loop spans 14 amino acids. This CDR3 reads CASSYLGQTYEQYF. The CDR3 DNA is TGTGCCAGCAGTTACCTAGGACAGACATACGAGCAGTACTTC.